Each of the 30 T cell receptor beta chains below was sequenced from the same sample in a study of T cells in Graves' hyperthyroidism and ophthalmopathy. Authors of the study amplified TCR beta CDR3 regions from RNA transcripts. A set of HTBI primers served as the primers for a first-round RT-PCR of the TCR CDR3. Using its own MiXCR run on the multiplex PCR reads, TCRdb lists one record per CDR3 protein. Among 200,000 to 300,000 distinct CDR3 sequences listed, around 26% were seen once. Sequenced material: blood. The source is a woman in her thirties or forties with Graves' ophthalmopathy.

The gene calls are TRBV27 and TRBJ1-1; TRBD1 matches 8 bases. The CDR3 sequence is 13 residues long. V shed 7 bases and J 5 bases; nucleotides not matched to a gene: 6. Germline values: CDR1 MNHEY, CDR2 SMNVEV (reference sequence). The CDR3 DNA follows: TGTGCCAGCATCTCAGGGGGCGGAACTGAAGCTTTCTTT. Amino acids: CASISGGGTEAFF.

This clonotype was counted many times. The chain uses TRBV5-1 and TRBJ2-7, with TRBD2 matching over 9 bases. The length of the CDR3 is 14 residues. Germline CDR1 reads SGHRS; CDR2 reads YFSETQ. V lost 4 bases and J lost 2; bases outside the gene matches: 4. For the CDR3, the DNA is TGCGCCAGCAGCATAGCGGGAGCTGCCTACGAGCAGTACTTC. Amino acids: CASSIAGAAYEQYF. Together with reference TRBV5-1 and TRBJ2-7, the CDR3 gives the full variable domain: KAGVTQTPRYLIKTRGQQVTLSCSPISGHRSVSWYQQTPGQGLQFLFEYFSETQRNKGNFPGRFSGRQFSNSRSEMNVSTLELGDSALYLCASSIAGAAYEQYFGPGTRLTVT.

On this clonotype: At one end, the junction sequence differs from germline, possibly due to a read error. The rearrangement links TRBV24-1 to TRBJ2-5; D call uncertain. Per germline, CDR1 KGHDR and CDR2 SFDVKD. This CDR3 region has 15 residues. Written as DNA, the CDR3 is TGTGCCAGCAGTGAAGAGGACCTTGGGTCAGAGACCCAGTACTTC. As protein: CASSEEDLGSETQYF.

V is TRBV12-3 or TRBV12-4 and J is TRBJ2-2; the D gene is possibly TRBD1 (5 bases). Trimming stripped 7 bases from V and 1 base from J, with 10 bases between. The CDR3 totals 14 residues. The CDR3 DNA sequence: TGTGCCAGCAACCCCGGACAGAACACCGGGGAGCTGTTTTTT. Its protein is CASNPGQNTGELFF.

In this sample, this clonotype turned up many times. The chain combines TRBV29-1 with TRBJ1-2; D unclear. V lost 3 bases, J lost 3 bases, and 5 bases lay in between. The CDR3 covers 11 residues. The germline V gene has CDR1 SQVTM and CDR2 ANQGSEA. CDR3 nucleotides: TGCAGCGTTGACAGAGACTATGGCTACACCTTC. Translated, it gives CSVDRDYGYTF. Looking up the rest from reference TRBV29-1 and TRBJ1-2 gives the full variable domain: SAVISQKPSRDICQRGTSLTIQCQVDSQVTMMFWYRQQPGQSLTLIATANQGSEATYESGFVIDKFPISRPNLTFSTLTVSNMSPEDSSIYLCSVDRDYGYTFGSGTRLTVV.

The table lists this clonotype with many counts. This chain connects TRBV19 to TRBJ2-5, with a possible D match to TRBD2 (5 bases). The CDR3 is 13 residues long. CDR1 is LNHDA and CDR2 is SQIVND in the germline V gene (reference sequence). Trimming pared 4 bases from V and 5 bases from J, leaving 11 bases between. As DNA, the CDR3 is TGTGCCAGTAGTAGGCGGTGGGAGGAGACCCAGTACTTC. Protein sequence: CASSRRWEETQYF. Supplemented by reference TRBV19 and TRBJ2-5, the full variable domain reads DGGITQSPKYLFRKEGQNVTLSCEQNLNHDAMYWYRQDPGQGLRLIYYSQIVNDFQKGDIAEGYSVSREKKESFPLTVTSAQKNPTAFYLCASSRRWEETQYFGPGTRLLVL.

V usage is TRBV6-1 and J usage is TRBJ1-5; a weak D match, TRBD1 (5 bases). The CDR3 extends over 13 amino acids. The germline V gene has CDR1 MNHNS and CDR2 SASEGT. The V end was cut by 6 bases, the J end by 6 bases, with 12 bases between. CDR3 amino acids: CASRRGTGQPQHF. As DNA, the CDR3 is TGTGCCAGCAGACGAGGGACGGGTCAGCCCCAGCATTTT.

This clonotype has a count of ten or more. The genes are TRBV28 and TRBJ2-7; 10 nucleotides match TRBD1. There are 13 residues in the CDR3. V shed 7 bases and J 6 bases; nucleotides not matched to a gene: 6. Per the germline V gene, CDR1 is MDHEN and CDR2 is SYDVKM. The CDR3 nucleotides read TGTGCCAGCAAAGGGACAGGGGAGGTCGAGCAGTACTTC. Amino acids: CASKGTGEVEQYF.

This clonotype has more than one count but fewer than ten. The chain is built from TRBV6-1 and TRBJ1-1; D is unclear. CDR3 length: 14 residues. V lost 1 base and J lost 10, with 16 bases in between. Germline-derived CDR1 and CDR2 are MNHNS and SASEGT. The CDR3 here is CASSEDWVDRRAFF. In nucleotides, the CDR3 is TGTGCCAGCAGTGAAGATTGGGTCGACCGACGAGCTTTCTTT.

This chain links TRBV24-1 with TRBJ2-7; maybe TRBD1 (6 bases). V was clipped by 4 bases and J by 5 bases, with 8 bases between them. Germline assignment: CDR1 KGHDR and CDR2 SFDVKD. This CDR3 contains 12 residues. CDR3 DNA sequence: TGTGCCACCAGTGAAACAGGGCACGAGCAGTACTTC. It is translated as CATSETGHEQYF.

This clonotype was detected many times. For the CDR3, the DNA is TGTGCCACCAGCAGAGGAATGGTAGCGGGAGGATACGAGCAGTACTTC. As protein: CATSRGMVAGGYEQYF. J is TRBJ2-7 and V is TRBV15; 10 bases are a match to TRBD2. This CDR3 comprises 16 residues. Germline CDR1 is LNHNV and CDR2 is YYDKDF (reference sequence). With V trimmed by 1 base and J by 4 bases, 7 bases remained unmatched.

This clonotype showed up many times. V gene TRBV12-3 or TRBV12-4 combines with J gene TRBJ2-7; D not certain. The V end was cut by 5 bases, the J end by 3 bases, with 8 bases between. This CDR3 has 12 residues. For the CDR3, the DNA is TGTGCCAGCAGTCCAAGGGTCTACGAGCAGTACTTC. It encodes CASSPRVYEQYF.

The rearrangement uses TRBV28 and TRBJ2-7; 11 bases map to TRBD2. V gave up 7 bases and J gave up 3 bases; unmatched junction bases: 5. Germline V gives CDR1 MDHEN, CDR2 SYDVKM. The CDR3 covers 14 residues. CDR3: CASNMGLADYEQYF. The CDR3 DNA sequence: TGTGCCAGCAATATGGGACTAGCGGACTACGAGCAGTACTTC.

In this sample, this clonotype turned up many times. This rearrangement joins TRBV30 to TRBJ1-2; 7 bases line up with TRBD1. CDR1 and CDR2 (germline): GTSNPN, SVGIG (reference sequence). V lost 4 bases and J lost 4; bases outside the gene matches: 6. The CDR3 loop spans 13 amino acids. The CDR3 nucleotides read TGTGCCTGGAAGCCGGGACAGAGCTATGGCTACACCTTC. This codes for CAWKPGQSYGYTF.

This clonotype was seen at least ten times. J is TRBJ2-5 and V is TRBV29-1, with D maybe TRBD1 (5 bases). The CDR3 runs to 13 residues. Trimming took 2 bases from V and 5 from J, leaving 12 bases between them. Per the germline V gene, CDR1 is SQVTM and CDR2 is ANQGSEA. Here the CDR3 DNA reads TGCAGCGTTGAATCAGGGATTGAGGAGACCCAGTACTTC. It codes for CSVESGIEETQYF.

This clonotype has just a few counts. CDR3 sequence (DNA): TGTGCCAGCAGTTTAAAGGGACAGGGAAGCTACGAGCAGTACTTC. It encodes CASSLKGQGSYEQYF. This chain joins TRBV28 and TRBJ2-7; 9 nucleotides align to TRBD1. Germline CDR1 is MDHEN and CDR2 is SYDVKM. The V gene end was trimmed by 2 bases and the J gene end by 3 bases; junction bases not matched to a gene: 5. The length of the CDR3 is 15 residues. The whole variable domain, remainder taken from reference TRBV28 and TRBJ2-7, is DVKVTQSSRYLVKRTGEKVFLECVQDMDHENMFWYRQDPGLGLRLIYFSYDVKMKEKGDIPEGYSVSREKKERFSLILESASTNQTSMYLCASSLKGQGSYEQYFGPGTRLTVT.

This clonotype has a count of ten or more. The chain joins TRBV28 to TRBJ1-2; D may be TRBD1 (6 bases). Trimming pared 5 bases from V and 4 bases from J, leaving 17 bases between. In germline, CDR1 is MDHEN, CDR2 SYDVKM. This CDR3 region has 15 residues. Written as DNA, the CDR3 is TGTGCCAGCAGTCCCCTCATAGGGGGGTTCTATGGCTACACCTTC. It codes for CASSPLIGGFYGYTF.

This clonotype showed up just a few times. V is TRBV5-1 and J is TRBJ2-7; D remains unclear. Germline V gene sequence: CDR1 SGHRS, CDR2 YFSETQ. Between the trimmed V and J ends, which lost 7 bases and 1 base, there was a span of 15 bases. The CDR3 has 14 residues. CDR3 sequence: CASQEVGRSYEQYF. CDR3 nucleotide sequence: TGCGCCAGCCAAGAAGTGGGCAGATCCTACGAGCAGTACTTC.

This clonotype has ten or more counts. The chain joins TRBV4-2 to TRBJ1-2; weak D call: TRBD1 (6 bases). Germline V lookup: CDR1 LGHNA, CDR2 YNFKEQ. This CDR3 has 15 residues. V lost 3 bases, J lost 2 bases, and 13 bases lay in between. The CDR3 nucleotides read TGTGCCAGCAGCCAGGAATTTACAGGGAACTATGGCTACACCTTC. Translated, it gives CASSQEFTGNYGYTF.

This clonotype was counted at least ten times. The chain's CDR3 is CASSPGTYGYTF. CDR3 nucleotide sequence: TGTGCCAGCAGCCCGGGGACTTATGGCTACACCTTC. V gene TRBV6-5 combines with J gene TRBJ1-2; D perhaps matches TRBD1 (5 bases). With 6 bases removed from V and 5 bases from J, the gap between germline ends came to 10 bases. Germline V gene lookup returns CDR1 MNHEY and CDR2 SVGAGI. The CDR3 is made up of 12 amino acids.

The gene calls are TRBV6-5 and TRBJ1-1, with TRBD1 identical over 7 bases. The trim removed 2 bases at V and 4 bases at J, leaving 7 bases unmatched. The CDR3 extends over 15 amino acids. Germline CDR1 and CDR2: MNHEY and SVGAGI. The CDR3 DNA reads as TGTGCCAGCAGTTACCCGACAGGGAGAGGCACTGAAGCTTTCTTT. Protein: CASSYPTGRGTEAFF.

This clonotype has a count of ten or more. This chain uses TRBV12-3 or TRBV12-4 with TRBJ2-5, with D unclear. The ends were cut back, 6 bases at V and 2 bases at J, with 10 bases in the middle. The length of the CDR3 is 13 residues. In DNA form, the CDR3 reads TGTGCCAGCAGGGGCAGCCCTCAAGAGACCCAGTACTTC. Protein sequence: CASRGSPQETQYF.

This clonotype was detected many times. V is TRBV11-3 and J is TRBJ1-1; no clear D. CDR3 length equals 11 residues. Germline V gene lookup returns CDR1 SGHNT and CDR2 YENEEA. With 10 bases removed from V and 5 bases from J, the gap between germline ends came to 11 bases. The CDR3 region has the DNA TGTGCCACGCCCGCCTGGACTGAAGCTTTCTTT. It specifies CATPAWTEAFF.

The chain couples TRBV7-2 to TRBJ2-7, with a possible D match to TRBD2 (5 bases). Germline-derived CDR1 and CDR2 are SGHTA and FQGNSA. V was pared by 2 bases and J by 0 bases, with 11 bases between. The CDR3 totals 15 residues. This chain's CDR3 is CASSLTPGSSYEQYF. DNA for the CDR3: TGTGCCAGCAGCTTAACTCCGGGGAGCTCCTACGAGCAGTACTTC. Together with reference TRBV7-2 and TRBJ2-7, the CDR3 gives the full variable domain: GAGVSQSPSNKVTEKGKDVELRCDPISGHTALYWYRQSLGQGLEFLIYFQGNSAPDKSGLPSDRFSAERTGGSVSTLTIQRTQQEDSAVYLCASSLTPGSSYEQYFGPGTRLTVT.

This clonotype has ten or more counts. The V gene is TRBV5-8, the J gene TRBJ2-7, with D tentatively TRBD2 (6 bases). This CDR3 has 12 amino acids. Germline CDR1 reads SGHTS; CDR2 reads YDEGEE. Trimming left V 4 bases short and J 6 bases short, with 11 bases between. CDR3 DNA sequence: TGTGCCAGCAGCGAGGCCGGGGGCGAGCAGTACTTC. It translates to CASSEAGGEQYF. Filled out from reference TRBV5-8 and TRBJ2-7, the complete variable domain reads EAGVTQSPTHLIKTRGQQATLRCSPISGHTSVYWYQQALGLGLQFLLWYDEGEERNRGNFPPRFSGRQFPNYSSELNVNALELEDSALYLCASSEAGGEQYFGPGTRLTVT.

In its sample, this clonotype was seen many times. The chain employs TRBV5-1 and TRBJ2-4; 10 bases fit TRBD2. Germline CDR1 and CDR2: SGHRS and YFSETQ. The CDR3 covers 19 residues. The V and J ends lost 0 bases and 1 base, in that order; junction bases with no gene match: 10. The CDR3 region is CASSLVPSGSWGAKNIQYF. DNA of the CDR3: TGCGCCAGCAGCTTGGTTCCTAGCGGGAGTTGGGGGGCCAAAAACATTCAGTACTTC.

This clonotype appeared many times. This sequence joins TRBV12-3 or TRBV12-4 and TRBJ1-5; D uncertain. Trimming left V 2 bases short and J 5 bases short, with 4 bases between. CDR3 length: 12 residues. The CDR3 is CASSLLYQPQHF. The CDR3 region has the DNA TGTGCCAGCAGTTTACTTTATCAGCCCCAGCATTTT.

This clonotype was seen many times. This chain uses TRBV30 with TRBJ1-1; the D is unclear. The CDR3 totals 9 residues. V shed 0 bases and J shed 11 bases, with 4 bases lying between them. CDR1 and CDR2 (germline): GTSNPN, SVGIG (reference sequence). The CDR3 nucleotides read TGTGCCTGGAGTGTACTTGCTTTCTTT. The encoded protein is CAWSVLAFF.

This clonotype came up many times. The chain joins TRBV28 to TRBJ2-2; TRBD2 agrees at 10 bases. Per the germline V gene, CDR1 is MDHEN and CDR2 is SYDVKM. V lost 6 bases and J lost 5; bases outside the gene matches: 6. The CDR3 sequence is 15 residues long. The CDR3 sequence is CASRETSGFTGELFF. In DNA form, the CDR3 reads TGTGCCAGCAGGGAGACTAGCGGGTTTACCGGGGAGCTGTTTTTT.

The sample holds many counts of this clonotype. The rearrangement links TRBV7-3 to TRBJ2-2; TRBD2 agrees at 7 bases. This CDR3 region has 17 residues. J lost 3 bases, V lost 5 bases, and 12 bases had no gene match. Germline lookup yields CDR1 SGHTA and CDR2 FQGTGA. The CDR3 is CASSRQLAGVYTGELFF. The CDR3 DNA is TGTGCCAGCAGCCGCCAGTTGGCGGGAGTGTACACCGGGGAGCTGTTTTTT. Full variable domain (remainder filled in from reference TRBV7-3 and TRBJ2-2): GAGVSQTPSNKVTEKGKYVELRCDPISGHTALYWYRQSLGQGPEFLIYFQGTGAADDSGLPNDRFFAVRPEGSVSTLKIQRTERGDSAVYLCASSRQLAGVYTGELFFGEGSRLTVL.